The 20 T cell receptor beta chains below were found in one sample sequenced in a study of blood T cell repertoires in COVID-19. The method was immunoSEQ multiplex PCR; TCRdb's version includes in-frame clones alone and lacks a portion of them. The table shows tens of thousands of clones, with around 89% occurring only once. Sequencing was done on a sample of peripheral blood. The origin of the receptors is a man between 70 and 80 years old with active or convalescent COVID-19.

The chain employs TRBV27 and TRBJ1-1, with 9 nucleotides matching TRBD1. Germline CDR1 reads MNHEY; CDR2 reads SMNVEV (reference sequence). J was trimmed by 5 bases and V by 2 bases; bases with no gene match: 3. There are 14 residues in the CDR3. CDR3 DNA: TGTGCCAGCAGTTTAGGGACAGGGCGAACTGAAGCTTTCTTT. This sequence encodes CASSLGTGRTEAFF.

The chain carries TRBV7-9 and TRBJ2-2; 7 positions match TRBD1. The length of the CDR3 is 15 residues. The junction had 4 bases not matched to a gene; V was cut back by 5 bases and J by 1 base. Germline CDR1 and CDR2: SEHNR and FQNEAQ (reference sequence). CDR3 coding DNA: TGTGCCAGCAGCCGATGGACAGGGAACACCGGGGAGCTGTTTTTT. The encoded protein is CASSRWTGNTGELFF.

This clone was detected a few times. The chain joins TRBV30 to TRBJ1-4; D gene unclear. The CDR3 covers 15 residues. V was trimmed by 2 bases and J by 4 bases, leaving 14 bases between them. Looked up from germline, CDR1 is GTSNPN and CDR2 is SVGIG (reference sequence). CDR3 DNA sequence: TGTGCCTGGAGTCCCCACCCCGGGGATAATGAAAAACTGTTTTTT. The encoded protein is CAWSPHPGDNEKLFF.

The rearrangement links TRBV28 to TRBJ1-2, with D perhaps TRBD1 (6 bases). V was pared by 8 bases and J by 2 bases, with 18 bases between. The CDR3 runs to 15 residues. Per germline, CDR1 MDHEN and CDR2 SYDVKM. CDR3 bases: TGTGCCAGCGTAACTCCAGGGGCGATAAACTATGGCTACACCTTC. Protein product: CASVTPGAINYGYTF.

The V call is TRBV7-9, the J call TRBJ1-2; perhaps TRBD1 as D (6 bases). Between the trimmed V and J ends, which lost 4 bases and 2 bases, there was a span of 14 bases. Germline CDR1 reads SEHNR; CDR2 reads FQNEAQ (reference sequence). The CDR3 runs to 15 residues. The CDR3 loop is CASSSRGKGNYGYTF. CDR3 coding DNA: TGTGCCAGCAGCTCCAGGGGAAAGGGGAACTATGGCTACACCTTC.

J is TRBJ2-1 and V is TRBV6-5; 11 nucleotides match TRBD1. Germline lookup yields CDR1 MNHEY and CDR2 SVGAGI. CDR3 size: 14 residues. The V and J ends lost 7 bases and 7 bases, in that order; junction bases with no gene match: 6. CDR3 protein: CASTGQGALNEQFF. CDR3 bases: TGTGCCAGCACCGGACAGGGGGCGCTAAATGAGCAGTTCTTC.

The chain has TRBV30 and TRBJ2-7; a weak D match, TRBD1 (6 bases). Germline V gene lookup returns CDR1 GTSNPN and CDR2 SVGIG (reference sequence). Trimming took 2 bases from V and 2 from J, leaving 10 bases between them. The CDR3 is made up of 13 amino acids. The CDR3 protein is CAWSLQGPYEQYF. The CDR3 DNA is TGTGCCTGGAGTCTTCAGGGGCCCTACGAGCAGTACTTC.

The genes are TRBV25-1 and TRBJ1-4; 7 nucleotides align to TRBD1. CDR1 and CDR2 (germline): MGHDK, SYGVNS. This CDR3 comprises 15 residues. V was clipped by 4 bases and J by 3 bases; unmatched bases: 5. This chain's CDR3 is CASSVLGTANEKLFF. CDR3 coding DNA: TGTGCCAGCAGTGTATTGGGGACAGCTAATGAAAAACTGTTTTTT.

The chain has TRBV28 and TRBJ1-5; D perhaps matches TRBD1 (5 bases). Per germline, CDR1 MDHEN and CDR2 SYDVKM. The V end was cut by 7 bases, the J end by 2 bases, with 15 bases between. This CDR3 is built from 15 residues. The CDR3 region has the DNA TGTGCCAGCACCCTAGAGGGGAGGGGCAATCAGCCCCAGCATTTT. Translated: CASTLEGRGNQPQHF.

The chain employs TRBV5-6 and TRBJ1-2; 7 nucleotides agree with TRBD1. The CDR3 sequence is 13 residues long. V dropped 1 base and J dropped 7; count of bases not matched to a gene: 4. CDR1 is SGHDT, CDR2 YYEEEE, per germline. Here the CDR3 reads CASSLRQGSGYTF. The CDR3 nucleotides are TGTGCCAGCAGCTTGAGACAGGGAAGTGGCTACACCTTC. The entire variable domain, with the rest obtained from reference TRBV5-6 and TRBJ1-2, is as follows: DAGVTQSPTHLIKTRGQQVTLRCSPKSGHDTVSWYQQALGQGPQFIFQYYEEEERQRGNFPDRFSGHQFPNYSSELNVNALLLGDSALYLCASSLRQGSGYTFGSGTRLTVV.

This sequence joins TRBV19 and TRBJ2-2, with TRBD2 as a possible D gene (6 bases). The CDR3 spans 17 residues. V shed 4 bases and J shed 1 base, with 16 bases lying between them. Per germline, CDR1 LNHDA and CDR2 SQIVND (reference sequence). Here the CDR3 reads CASSTGPGLWNTGELFF. CDR3 DNA sequence: TGTGCCAGTAGTACGGGTCCGGGACTTTGGAACACCGGGGAGCTGTTTTTT.

This rearrangement joins TRBV4-1 to TRBJ2-3, with 7 bases lining up with TRBD2. Germline loops: CDR1 MGHRA, CDR2 YSYEKL. This CDR3 is 13 amino acids long. The junction had 3 bases not matched to a gene; V was cut back by 4 bases and J by 5 bases. This CDR3 reads CASSLAGGDTQYF. DNA of the CDR3: TGCGCCAGCAGCCTAGCGGGTGGAGATACGCAGTATTTT.

V is TRBV5-5 and J is TRBJ2-4; weak D call: TRBD1 (7 bases). The CDR3 runs 16 residues. Trimming removed 4 bases from V and 3 bases from J, with 17 bases in between. The germline gives CDR1 SGHKS, CDR2 YYEKEE (reference sequence). The CDR3 coding sequence is TGTGCCAGCAGCACGGAGGGGGCTAGTGGCAAAAACATTCAGTACTTC. It specifies CASSTEGASGKNIQYF.

About this clone itself: This same CDR3 is encoded by further DNA sequences in the sample. V and J are TRBV9 and TRBJ2-1; the match to TRBD1 covers 9 bases. This CDR3 has 15 residues. Germline trimming cut 5 bases from V and 2 bases from J; bases unmatched to any gene: 5. Germline V CDR1 and CDR2: SGDLS, YYNGEE. In DNA form, the CDR3 reads TGTGCCAGCAGTTATACAGGGGGCGCCTACAATGAGCAGTTCTTC. Protein sequence: CASSYTGGAYNEQFF.

The rearrangement joins TRBV27 to TRBJ2-3; 10 bases line up with TRBD2. With V trimmed by 5 bases and J by 4 bases, 9 bases remained unmatched. The CDR3 extends over 16 amino acids. The germline gives CDR1 MNHEY, CDR2 SMNVEV (reference sequence). The CDR3: CASSVLAGTLPDTQYF. In DNA, the CDR3 is TGTGCCAGCAGTGTACTAGCGGGGACGTTGCCAGATACGCAGTATTTT.

The rearrangement links TRBV15 to TRBJ2-6; no clear D. V lost 2 bases and J 0 bases, leaving 14 bases between the germline ends. This CDR3 region has 18 residues. Germline-derived CDR1 and CDR2 are LNHNV and YYDKDF (reference sequence). The CDR3 sequence is CATSRRLILSSGANVLTF. The DNA for the CDR3 is TGTGCCACCAGCAGACGGTTGATTCTAAGCTCTGGGGCCAACGTCCTGACTTTC.

The chain has TRBV4-2 and TRBJ2-7, with 11 bases matching TRBD2. With V trimmed by 1 base and J by 4 bases, 6 bases remained unmatched. The CDR3 has 16 residues. Looked up from germline, CDR1 is LGHNA and CDR2 is YNFKEQ. The CDR3 region is CASSQGMGLAEYEQYF. CDR3 nucleotide sequence: TGTGCCAGCAGCCAAGGGATGGGACTAGCGGAGTACGAGCAGTACTTC.

This clone appeared a single time. The rearrangement uses TRBV18 and TRBJ2-5; TRBD2 agrees at 12 bases. Germline V gene lookup returns CDR1 KGHSH and CDR2 LQKENI. The CDR3 sequence is 17 residues long. Trimming cost V 0 bases and J 0 bases; bases outside gene matches: 2. The CDR3 sequence: CASSPPGTSGYQETQYF. The DNA of the CDR3 is TGTGCCAGCTCACCACCGGGGACTAGCGGGTACCAAGAGACCCAGTACTTC.

CDR3 sequence (DNA): TGTGCCAGCAGCCCCGGCTGGCGGGGGCCTCGCGGAGATACGCAGTATTTT. This codes for CASSPGWRGPRGDTQYF. This chain links TRBV4-2 with TRBJ2-3; D may be TRBD2 (7 bases). CDR3 length: 17 amino acids. CDR1 is LGHNA, CDR2 YNFKEQ, per germline. V was cut by 4 bases and J by 5 bases, with 22 bases left in between.

The chain links TRBV6-5 to TRBJ1-1; D ambiguous. Trimming removed 2 bases from V and 5 bases from J, with 12 bases in between. CDR3 length: 14 amino acids. CDR1 is MNHEY and CDR2 is SVGAGI in the germline V gene. The CDR3 sequence: CASSYGGERTEAFF. As DNA, the CDR3 is TGTGCCAGCAGTTACGGCGGGGAAAGGACTGAAGCTTTCTTT.